Included here is one T cell receptor (beta chain) sequence, with context. The data are from a study of T cells in Graves' hyperthyroidism and ophthalmopathy. Study-wide background: Peripheral blood draws took place at initial diagnosis, ahead of any treatment.

Germline V gives CDR1 LGHDT, CDR2 YNNKEL (reference sequence). Trimming took 4 bases from V and 7 from J, leaving 10 bases between them. The CDR3 loop spans 12 amino acids. PBMCs came from more than 9 ml fresh peripheral blood. Researchers amplified the TCR beta CDR3 regions from RNA transcripts. Using the HTBI primer set, a first-round RT-PCR was run on the TCR CDR3. TCRdb fed the multiplex PCR reads into MiXCR, producing one record per CDR3 protein. The table shows around 420,000 distinct CDR3 sequences, with roughly an eighth occurring only once. The sequence was collected from a woman aged 18-29 years with Graves' hyperthyroidism. V gene TRBV3-1 combines with J gene TRBJ1-2; D is uncertain. Sequenced input: blood. CDR3 in DNA: TGTGCCAGCAGCCGAGCGACAAGTGGCTACACCTTC. Translated, it gives CASSRATSGYTF.